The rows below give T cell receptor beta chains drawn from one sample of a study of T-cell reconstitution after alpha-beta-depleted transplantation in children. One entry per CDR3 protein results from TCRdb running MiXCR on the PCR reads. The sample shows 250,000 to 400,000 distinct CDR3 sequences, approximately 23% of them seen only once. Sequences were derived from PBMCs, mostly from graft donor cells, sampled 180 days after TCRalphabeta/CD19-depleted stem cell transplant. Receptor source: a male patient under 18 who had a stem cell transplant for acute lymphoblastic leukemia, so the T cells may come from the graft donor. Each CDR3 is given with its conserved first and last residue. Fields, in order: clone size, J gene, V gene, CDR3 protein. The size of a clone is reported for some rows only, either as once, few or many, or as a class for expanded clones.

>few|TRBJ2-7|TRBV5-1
CASRQGQGLYEQYF
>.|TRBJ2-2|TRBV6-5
CASSYRGLAPGELFF
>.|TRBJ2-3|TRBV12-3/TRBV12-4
CASSPRGSLFTDTQYF
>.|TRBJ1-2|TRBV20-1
CSARITDGYGYTF
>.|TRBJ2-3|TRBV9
CASSPFLGADTQYF
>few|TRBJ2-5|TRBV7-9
CASSSNEALTEGETQYF
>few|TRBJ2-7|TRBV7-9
CASSATSGGSYEQYF
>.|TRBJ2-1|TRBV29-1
CSVEQIAGAEQFF
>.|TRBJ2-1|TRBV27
CASRTTYEQFF
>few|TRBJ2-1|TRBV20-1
CSAKGSSYNEQFF
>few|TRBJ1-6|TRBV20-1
CSARGRGNSPLHF
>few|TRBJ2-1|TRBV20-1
CSARGPREGREQFF
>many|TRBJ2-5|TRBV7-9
CASRPGGGFKETQYF
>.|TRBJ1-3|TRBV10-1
CASTSGPGNTIYF
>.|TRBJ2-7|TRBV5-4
CANRGGLYEQYF
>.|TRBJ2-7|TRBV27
CASSFGTGGLLYEQYF